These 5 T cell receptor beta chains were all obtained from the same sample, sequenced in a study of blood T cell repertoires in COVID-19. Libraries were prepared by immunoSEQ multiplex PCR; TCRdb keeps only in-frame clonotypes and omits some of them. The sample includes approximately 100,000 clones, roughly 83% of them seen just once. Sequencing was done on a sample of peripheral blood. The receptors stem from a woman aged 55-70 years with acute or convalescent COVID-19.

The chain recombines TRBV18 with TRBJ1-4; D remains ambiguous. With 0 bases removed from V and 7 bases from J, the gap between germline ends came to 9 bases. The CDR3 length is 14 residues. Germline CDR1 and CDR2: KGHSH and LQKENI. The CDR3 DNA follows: TGTGCCAGCTCACCACCGTTAGAGGGTGAAAAACTGTTTTTT. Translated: CASSPPLEGEKLFF.

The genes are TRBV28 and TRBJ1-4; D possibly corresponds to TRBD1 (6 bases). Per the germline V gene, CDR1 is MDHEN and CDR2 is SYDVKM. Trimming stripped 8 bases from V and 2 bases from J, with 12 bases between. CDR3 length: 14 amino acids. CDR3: CASLDQGTNEKLFF. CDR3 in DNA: TGTGCCAGCTTAGATCAGGGGACTAATGAAAAACTGTTTTTT.

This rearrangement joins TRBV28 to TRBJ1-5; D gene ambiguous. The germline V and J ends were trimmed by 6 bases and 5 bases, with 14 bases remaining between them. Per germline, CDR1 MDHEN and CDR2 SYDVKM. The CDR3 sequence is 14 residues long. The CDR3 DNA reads TGTGCCAGCAGGGGCTTGGCGTTATATCAGCCCCAGCATTTT. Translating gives CASRGLALYQPQHF.

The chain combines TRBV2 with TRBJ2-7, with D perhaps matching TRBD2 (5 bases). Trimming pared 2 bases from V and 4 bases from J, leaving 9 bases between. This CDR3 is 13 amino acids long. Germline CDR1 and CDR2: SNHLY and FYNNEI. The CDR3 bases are TGTGCCAGCAGTGAAAGAAGGGAGTACGAGCAGTACTTC. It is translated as CASSERREYEQYF. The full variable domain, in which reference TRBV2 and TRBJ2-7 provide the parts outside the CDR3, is EPEVTQTPSHQVTQMGQEVILRCVPISNHLYFYWYRQILGQKVEFLVSFYNNEISEKSEIFDDQFSVERPDGSNFTLKIRSTKLEDSAMYFCASSERREYEQYFGPGTRLTVT.

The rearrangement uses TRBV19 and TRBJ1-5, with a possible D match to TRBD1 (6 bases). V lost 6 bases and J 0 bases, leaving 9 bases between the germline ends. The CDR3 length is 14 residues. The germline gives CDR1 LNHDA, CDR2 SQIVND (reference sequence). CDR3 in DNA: TGTGCCAGTAGGCGACAGGATAGCAATCAGCCCCAGCATTTT. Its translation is CASRRQDSNQPQHF.